This T cell receptor (beta chain) is from a study of CD8+ T cells in alopecia areata. Across the whole study: The tofacitinib course ran for 6 to 18 months and was followed by 6 months off drug. Study-wide results and limits: Especially in alopecia totalis/universalis, lesional scalp showed greater clonality than normal scalp did.

RNA, once extracted, was reverse transcribed into cDNA for use as the sequencing template. Libraries were prepared by immunoSEQ multiplex PCR; TCRdb keeps only in-frame clonotypes and omits some of them. The data show tens of thousands of clones, about three fifths seen once. Concerning this clone itself: The antigen is not known.

Lesional scalp punch biopsies and peripheral blood came from alopecia areata patients. The authors sorted CD4+ and CD8+ T cells from PBMCs. This clonotype was obtained from a human donor with alopecia areata. The sequenced sample was CD8+ T cells sorted from blood, obtained at week 0.

The CDR3 DNA follows: TGTGCCAGCAGCTTTTACCAGGTACAGAACTACGAGCAGTACTTC. As protein: CASSFYQVQNYEQYF. This chain joins TRBV7-2 and TRBJ2-7, with D uncertain. This CDR3 is built from 15 residues. CDR1 SGHTA and CDR2 FQGNSA come from the germline V gene. Trimming pared 3 bases from V and 3 bases from J, leaving 15 bases between.